The clone carrying this TCR beta chain has a handful of counts. CDR3 length: 14 amino acids. The V and J ends lost 3 bases and 4 bases respectively, with 12 bases between them. Per germline, CDR1 MNHNS and CDR2 SASEGT. These data originate in a study of CD4+ T cells in melanoma. TCRdb's table, derived via immunoSEQ multiplex PCR, lists solely in-frame clones and lacks some. The table includes roughly 15,000 clones, around two thirds detected once. This clonotype was sampled from a human donor with melanoma. The rearrangement uses TRBV6-1 and TRBJ1-2; D possibly corresponds to TRBD1 (5 bases). The sequenced sample consisted of cells from a culture (not recorded whether cultured in vitro). CDR3 residues: CASSEGTGLYGYTF. As DNA, the CDR3 is TGTGCCAGCAGTGAGGGGACGGGACTCTATGGCTACACCTTC.